Below are 4 T cell receptor beta chains sequenced from a single sample in a study of T-cell memory formation after mild COVID-19. MiXCR, run by TCRdb on the 5' RACE reads, gives a single entry per CDR3 protein. The sample carries a few hundred thousand distinct CDR3 sequences, roughly 19% recorded once. Specimen: PBMCs or a T cell subset sorted from them (not recorded which). These receptors originate from a man in his late teens or twenties who had mild COVID-19 (a few samples of this study predate the infection). Cell type and time point are not known.

This clonotype was picked up many times. The rearrangement uses TRBV18 and TRBJ2-3; 12 bases fit TRBD1. The CDR3 has 15 residues. Germline-derived CDR1 and CDR2 are KGHSH and LQKENI. The V gene end was trimmed by 6 bases and the J gene end by 4 bases; junction bases not matched to a gene: 5. The CDR3 protein is CASSPGTGGADTQYF. CDR3 sequence (DNA): TGTGCCAGCTCGCCCGGGACAGGGGGCGCAGATACGCAGTATTTT. Together with reference TRBV18 and TRBJ2-3, the CDR3 gives the full variable domain: NAGVMQNPRHLVRRRGQEARLRCSPMKGHSHVYWYRQLPEEGLKFMVYLQKENIIDESGMPKERFSAEFPKEGPSILRIQQVVRGDSAAYFCASSPGTGGADTQYFGPGTRLTVL.

This clonotype was counted only a few times. V and J are TRBV7-6 and TRBJ2-5; D unresolved. The CDR3 length is 13 residues. CDR1 and CDR2 (germline): SGHVS, FNYEAQ. V shed 1 base and J shed 4 bases, with 7 bases lying between them. The CDR3 DNA sequence: TGTGCCAGCAGCTTAGAGCTGAGAGAGACCCAGTACTTC. Translated, it gives CASSLELRETQYF.

J is TRBJ2-7 and V is TRBV3-1; the D is unclear. V lost 0 bases and J lost 2, with 8 bases in between. CDR1 is LGHDT and CDR2 is YNNKEL in the germline V gene (reference sequence). CDR3 length equals 14 residues. CDR3 nucleotide sequence: TGTGCCAGCAGCCAAGAGGTAGGGACCTACGAGCAGTACTTC. The encoded protein is CASSQEVGTYEQYF.

This sequence joins TRBV4-1 and TRBJ1-5, with no clear D. Looked up from germline, CDR1 is MGHRA and CDR2 is YSYEKL. V was trimmed by 1 base and J by 8 bases, leaving 6 bases between them. This CDR3 has 12 residues. CDR3 region: CASSQVGEPQHF. The CDR3, as DNA: TGCGCCAGCAGCCAAGTTGGGGAGCCCCAGCATTTT.